A selection of T cell receptor beta chains follows, all from one sample in a study of metastatic and nonmetastatic thyroid tumors. Using MiXCR, TCRdb reanalyzed the PCR reads. Among tens of thousands of clones listed, 15% to 20% were seen once. Sequenced sample: blood. These receptors were obtained from a female donor with papillary thyroid cancer or a benign thyroid nodule (not recorded which). Some clones in this sample may be carry-over from other donors' samples. Each CDR3 is given without its conserved first and last residue. The order of the fields is V gene, J gene, CDR3 protein.

>TRBV12-1|TRBJ2-7
ASSFGGQTTEQY
>TRBV5-1|TRBJ1-2
ASSLDGTPGYGYT
>TRBV7-9|TRBJ2-5
ASSPRVGGQETQY
>TRBV28|TRBJ2-5
ASSLSGRETQY
>TRBV5-1|TRBJ1-1
ASSLEGFMNTEAF
>TRBV6-1|TRBJ1-2
ASGGVYGYT
>TRBV9|TRBJ2-7
ASSPSQGGEQY
>TRBV5-5|TRBJ1-1
ASSLGGTMNTEAF
>TRBV7-3|TRBJ2-2
ASSYRAGDTGELF
>TRBV15|TRBJ1-1
ATSPRDGSANTEAF
>TRBV28|TRBJ1-2
ASSFDRTSENYGYT
>TRBV6-2/TRBV6-3|TRBJ2-1
ASRGLLISYNEQF
>TRBV10-3|TRBJ2-5
AISGAGEETQY
>TRBV18|TRBJ1-1
ASSTSNTEAF
>TRBV27|TRBJ1-5
ASSLTRGGDQPQH
>TRBV7-2|TRBJ2-7
ASSFKGEPYEQY
>TRBV6-5|TRBJ1-1
ASSYSWTGASEAF
>TRBV19|TRBJ1-2
ASSILGRTGNGYT
>TRBV30|TRBJ2-3
ASSIADKRY
>TRBV29-1|TRBJ2-1
SVVRTGGNEQF
>TRBV10-1|TRBJ1-6
ATSQGLDSPLH
>TRBV10-3|TRBJ2-1
AILAGGENEQF
>TRBV11-3|TRBJ2-1
ASSPRVAGGINEQF
>TRBV11-1|TRBJ2-2
ASRHPGLDHTGELF
>TRBV5-5|TRBJ2-2
ASSSSGGELF
>TRBV4-3|TRBJ2-1
ASSQGGNEQF
>TRBV19|TRBJ2-7
ASSKAAGVEEQY
>TRBV2|TRBJ1-3
ASSEIGSRSGNTIY
>TRBV20-1|TRBJ1-2
SAPDMSSYGYT
>TRBV2|TRBJ1-6
ASSEGLNSPLH
>TRBV12-3/TRBV12-4|TRBJ2-2
ASRGWTGTGELF
>TRBV2|TRBJ1-1
ASSEGENTEAF
>TRBV20-1|TRBJ2-5
SAKLAGGQETQY
>TRBV12-3/TRBV12-4|TRBJ1-5
ASSDAGTHPDQPQH
>TRBV20-1|TRBJ1-5
SARVLDRGSDQPQH
>TRBV24-1|TRBJ2-5
ATSATGGTQETQY
>TRBV19|TRBJ2-5
ASSIRVQETQY
>TRBV11-3|TRBJ1-2
ASSLESGNYGYT